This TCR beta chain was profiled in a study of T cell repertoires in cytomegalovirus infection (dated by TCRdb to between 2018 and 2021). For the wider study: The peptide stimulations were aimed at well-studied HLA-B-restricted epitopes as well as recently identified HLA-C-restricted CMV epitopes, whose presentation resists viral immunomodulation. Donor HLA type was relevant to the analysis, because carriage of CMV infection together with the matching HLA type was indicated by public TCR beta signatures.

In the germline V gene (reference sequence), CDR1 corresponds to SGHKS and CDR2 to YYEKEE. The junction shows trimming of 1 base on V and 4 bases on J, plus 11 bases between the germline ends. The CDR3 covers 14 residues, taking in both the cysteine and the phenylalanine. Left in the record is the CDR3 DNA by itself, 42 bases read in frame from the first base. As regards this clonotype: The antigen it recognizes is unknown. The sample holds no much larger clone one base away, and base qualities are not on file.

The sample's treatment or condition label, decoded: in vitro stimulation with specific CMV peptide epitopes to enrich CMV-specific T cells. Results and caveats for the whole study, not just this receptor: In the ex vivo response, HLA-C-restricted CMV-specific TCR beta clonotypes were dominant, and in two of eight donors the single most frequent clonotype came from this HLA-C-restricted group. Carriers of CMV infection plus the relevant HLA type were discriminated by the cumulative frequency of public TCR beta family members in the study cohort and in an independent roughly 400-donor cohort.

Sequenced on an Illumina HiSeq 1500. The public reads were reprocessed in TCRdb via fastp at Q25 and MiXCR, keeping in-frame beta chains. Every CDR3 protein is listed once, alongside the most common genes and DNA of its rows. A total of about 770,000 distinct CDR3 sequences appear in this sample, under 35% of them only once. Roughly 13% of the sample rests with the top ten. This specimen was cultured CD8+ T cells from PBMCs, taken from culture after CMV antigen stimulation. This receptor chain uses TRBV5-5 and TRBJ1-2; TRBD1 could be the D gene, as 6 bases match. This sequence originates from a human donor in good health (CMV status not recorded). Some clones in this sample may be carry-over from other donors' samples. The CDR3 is CASSLSRGLYGYTF. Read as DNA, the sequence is TGTGCCAGCAGCTTGAGCAGGGGCCTCTATGGCTACACCTTC.